Listed here is a single T cell receptor (beta chain). Which antigen it targets is not known. Base-call qualities are not available, and no considerably larger clone is one nucleotide away. The CDR3 numbers 13 residues from cysteine through phenylalanine. Only the CDR3 portion is preserved as DNA: 39 bases, with reading frame beginning at the first base. V and J lose 3 bases and 4 bases, and a span of 10 bases separates them. Looking up the germline V gene yields CDR1 SNHLY and CDR2 FYNNEI. The donors were healthy, HIV-negative adults who had no recently reported acute infections or vaccinations. All donors were Caucasian adults living in Nashville, Tennessee, USA. CD4+ T cells were enriched through magnetic negative selection, after which naive cells were positively selected on CD45RA and the remaining negative fraction served as the memory subset. Blood was obtained by leukapheresis, after which PBMCs were separated by Ficoll-Histopaque density gradient centrifugation and cryopreserved in liquid nitrogen vapor phase. Analytical flow cytometry was used to check the purity and quantity of each magnetically sorted T cell population. Genomic DNA was isolated from every sorted fraction and measured by UV absorbance on a Nanodrop 2000c.

This specimen belongs to a study of shared clonotypes between healthy human individuals (dated by TCRdb to about 2020). With respect to the entire study: Three men and a couple of women, aged 18 to 49 years, made up the cohort. Per donor, leukapheresis produced somewhere between about 0.94 and 9.5 billion PBMCs. The study deeply sequenced blood TCR repertoires of several healthy adults to estimate repertoire size and the extent of clonotype sharing between individuals. For each donor, CD4 naive and CD4 memory were each run on three plates, CD8 naive on two plates, and CD8 memory on one plate. To increase sequencing depth and limit assay-specific biases, different laboratories used diverse techniques to prepare libraries and sequence TCR repertoires.

Using the deep immunoSEQ assay, multiplex PCR amplified TCR CDR3 regions from genomic DNA. Extracted genomic DNA from each cell subset was distributed evenly across all wells of several immunoSEQ 96-well plates, and each plate was treated as a replicate. Each replicate PCR for sorted subsets received about 180 ng genomic DNA, equal to roughly 30,000 T cell genomes. The purified libraries were quantified using a Qubit 3.0 fluorometer, sized with a Bioanalyzer 2100, and then quantified again using the KAPA Library Quantification kit. Every immunoSEQ 96-well plate was sequenced on a separate single-read 150-cycle Illumina NextSeq 550 flow cell. The original pipeline was this. Because only junctional sequences without quality scores were contained in the immunoSEQ output, filtering matching that applied to full-length reads could not be performed. To assign V/J genes and CDR3, sequences were annotated using PyIR, a Python wrapper for IgBLAST v1.9, with IMGT germline references. Reads were filtered out if the reads had weak V/J assignments (E-value above 1e-6), no CDR3, stop codons, out-of-frame junctions, or ambiguous translated residues. V3J clonotypes were defined by identical inferred V gene, J gene, and CDR3 amino acid sequence. The percentage overlap between two repertoires was calculated by dividing the number of shared unique clonotypes by the size of the smaller repertoire. Repertoire richness was assessed with RTK rarefaction, the Chao1 estimator, and Recon v2.1 estimates of unobserved clonotypes. Generation probabilities were computed with OLGA for all TCRbeta clonotypes obtained by the gDNA method from four donors. As stored in TCRdb, this immuneACCESS dataset retains in-frame rearrangements with V and J assigned. A fraction of the clones does not appear; measured against another copy, unresolved V genes explain less than half of the discrepancy, and the remainder lacks a known reason. Clone size and the V and J calls come from that table; the DNA yielded D and trimming. This sample holds approximately 2.5 million clones; more than 90% were observed only once. Clones ranked in the top ten supply about 0.13% of the sample.

The study at large found these results: Because the study included a small number of donors, the genetic and exposure-history diversity represented was limited. Naive subsets generally had larger estimated clonotype richness than memory subsets. Compared with non-shared clonotypes, the clonotypes found in all four sorted-subset donors had higher generation probabilities. Pairwise subsampling led to the expectation that sequencing depth would affect the degree of clonotype sharing among donors. Across four donors, around 5% of naive CD4, 3% to 4% of naive CD8, approximately 2.5% of memory CD4, and approximately 0.4% of memory CD8 clonotypes were shared. Only blood was sampled, and tissue TCR repertoires likely differ from those in blood. Rarefaction of sorted-subset datasets indicated incomplete sequencing despite the large sequencing depth.

Sequencing input: naive CD4+ T cells sorted from blood. According to the study, the label for this sample's cell subset or site signals: CD45RA+ positively selected. The rearranged chain carries TRBV2 and TRBJ2-7, with no confident D gene call. The sequence came from a young man in good health. CDR3 region: CASSEGNLYEQYF. Here is the DNA: TGTGCCAGCAGTGAGGGGAACTTGTACGAGCAGTACTTC.